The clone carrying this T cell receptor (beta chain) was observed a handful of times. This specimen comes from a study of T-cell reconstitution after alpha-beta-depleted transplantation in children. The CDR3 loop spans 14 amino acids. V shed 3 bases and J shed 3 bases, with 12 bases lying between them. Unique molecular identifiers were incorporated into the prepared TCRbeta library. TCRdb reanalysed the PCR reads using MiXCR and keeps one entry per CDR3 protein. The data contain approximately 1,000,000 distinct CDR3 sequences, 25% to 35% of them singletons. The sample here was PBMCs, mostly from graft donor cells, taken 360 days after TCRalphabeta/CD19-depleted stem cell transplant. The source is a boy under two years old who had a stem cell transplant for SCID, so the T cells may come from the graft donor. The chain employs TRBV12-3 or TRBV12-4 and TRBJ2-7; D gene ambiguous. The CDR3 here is CASSFQLTHYEQYF. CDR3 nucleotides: TGTGCCAGCAGTTTCCAGTTAACTCACTACGAGCAGTACTTC.